These 27 T cell receptor beta chains were all obtained from the same sample, sequenced in a study of regulatory T cells in long-lasting Graves disease (dated by TCRdb to 2020 to 2022). Receptor amplification or capture employed multiplex PCR. Sequenced using an Illumina HiSeq 4000. TCR beta libraries were built with iRepertoire HTBI primers and Arm-PCR amplification of CDR3 regions. In TCRdb, the public reads were trimmed at Q25 with fastp and aligned with MiXCR, with productive beta chains retained. Every entry covers one CDR3 protein and lists the most common genes and DNA from its rows. The sample table holds 300,000 to 400,000 distinct CDR3 sequences, of which around 20% were seen once. The top ten clonotypes cover roughly 27% of the sample. This specimen's time point label, per the study, means: persistent/refractory GD, antithyroid drugs over 5 years with positive TRAb. For both TCR sequencing and RNA sequencing, RNA was extracted from PBMCs using TRIzol.

The material was peripheral blood mononuclear cells (PBMCs), obtained when the disease was refractory, from a patient treated with antithyroid drugs. The receptors stem from a female donor with Graves disease.

This clonotype came up many times. The chain's CDR3 is CASSFRDTAYEQYF. CDR3 nucleotides: TGTGCCAGCAGTTTCCGGGACACCGCCTACGAGCAGTACTTC. V usage is TRBV28 and J usage is TRBJ2-7; TRBD1 is a possible D gene (6 bases). V dropped 3 bases and J dropped 2 bases, with 11 bases sitting between them. Germline CDR1 MDHEN, CDR2 SYDVKM. The CDR3 spans 14 residues. Together with reference TRBV28 and TRBJ2-7, the CDR3 gives the full variable domain: DVKVTQSSRYLVKRTGEKVFLECVQDMDHENMFWYRQDPGLGLRLIYFSYDVKMKEKGDIPEGYSVSREKKERFSLILESASTNQTSMYLCASSFRDTAYEQYFGPGTRLTVT.

Turning to this clonotype: One end of the junction is discordant with germline, which a read error may explain. The chain employs TRBV5-1 and TRBJ2-7; a possible D gene is TRBD1 (6 bases). The CDR3 is made up of 16 amino acids. CDR1 and CDR2 from the germline V gene are SGHRS and YFSETQ. The CDR3 DNA is TGCGCCAGCAGCTTAATAGGTAGGACAGAACTCTACGAGCAGCACTTC. Translated: CASSLIGRTELYEQHF.

This sequence joins TRBV11-3 and TRBJ2-1; 11 nucleotides agree with TRBD2. Germline CDR1 reads SGHNT; CDR2 reads YENEEA. This CDR3 region has 17 residues. With V trimmed by 4 bases and J by 3 bases, 8 bases remained unmatched. CDR3: CASSSGLTSGVYNEQFF. Written as DNA, the CDR3 is TGTGCCAGCAGCTCAGGCCTGACTAGCGGGGTCTACAATGAGCAGTTCTTC.

This clonotype was counted ten times or more. This chain joins TRBV27 and TRBJ2-2; no clear D. Germline CDR1 and CDR2: MNHEY and SMNVEV (reference sequence). This CDR3 contains 13 residues. V was trimmed by 4 bases and J by 5 bases, leaving 8 bases between them. CDR3 region: CASSSGRTGELFF. The DNA for the CDR3 is TGTGCCAGCAGTTCCGGACGGACCGGGGAGCTGTTTTTT.

This clonotype was picked up a small number of times. This sequence joins TRBV7-2 and TRBJ2-2; D possibly corresponds to TRBD1 (6 bases). Germline V gene lookup returns CDR1 SGHTA and CDR2 FQGNSA. V lost 6 bases and J 4 bases, leaving 18 bases between the germline ends. The CDR3 runs 16 residues. In nucleotides, the CDR3 is TGTGCCAGCAGACCCCGAGGGAACAGGGTCACCGGGGAGCTGTTTTTT. It translates to CASRPRGNRVTGELFF.

The genes are TRBV6-2 or TRBV6-3 and TRBJ2-4; the D gene is possibly TRBD1 (5 bases). The CDR3 has 18 residues. Trimming pared 0 bases from V and 0 bases from J, leaving 15 bases between. Per the germline V gene, CDR1 is MNHEY and CDR2 is SVGEGT. CDR3 sequence reads: CASSYSRTNYLAKNIQYF. CDR3 DNA sequence: TGTGCCAGCAGTTACTCCCGGACAAACTACTTAGCCAAAAACATTCAGTACTTC.

This clonotype occurred many times. The J gene is TRBJ2-6, the V gene TRBV20-1; weak D call: TRBD1 (6 bases). V gave up 5 bases and J gave up 0 bases, with 11 bases separating them. In germline, CDR1 is DFQATT, CDR2 SNEGSKA (reference sequence). CDR3 length: 15 amino acids. The CDR3 DNA is TGCAGTGCTGGAGGACAGAGCTCTGGGGCCAACGTCCTGACTTTC. This sequence encodes CSAGGQSSGANVLTF.

This clonotype was observed at least ten times. The chain uses TRBV24-1 and TRBJ1-4; no reliable D call. V dropped 4 bases and J dropped 7 bases, with 3 bases sitting between them. The germline gives CDR1 KGHDR, CDR2 SFDVKD. This CDR3 has 11 amino acids. The CDR3 is CATSEREKLFF. DNA for the CDR3: TGTGCCACCAGTGAACGTGAAAAACTGTTTTTT.

This clonotype appeared once. This may come from a read error, since a much larger clone is one base off. The genes are TRBV24-1 and TRBJ1-2, with a possible D match to TRBD1 (6 bases). The CDR3 extends over 14 amino acids. CDR1 is KGHDR and CDR2 is SFDVKD in the germline V gene. CDR3 sequence: CATSDSSQGYGYIF. The CDR3 region has the DNA TGTGCCACCAGTGACTCTTCACAGGGCTATGGCTACATCTTC.

This clonotype was recorded at least ten times. V and J are TRBV10-3 and TRBJ2-7, with TRBD1 matching over 10 bases. V shed 6 bases, J shed 7 bases, and the junction held 12 bases outside the gene matches. The CDR3 has 15 residues. Germline CDR1 and CDR2: ENHRY and SYGVKD. The CDR3 DNA reads TGTGCCATCAGCGAACCCGGGACAGGGGAAAGGGAGCAGTACTTC. The encoded protein is CAISEPGTGEREQYF.

The chain couples TRBV27 to TRBJ1-2, with 10 bases identical to TRBD1. Per germline, CDR1 MNHEY and CDR2 SMNVEV (reference sequence). V shed 1 base, J shed 0 bases, and the junction held 11 bases outside the gene matches. The CDR3 has 19 residues. CDR3 nucleotide sequence: TGTGCCAGCAGTTTATTTCCTCCGGCGGACAGGGGGGCTAACTATGGCTACACCTTC. It yields the protein CASSLFPPADRGANYGYTF.

This chain links TRBV20-1 with TRBJ2-3; D is possibly TRBD2 (5 bases). Trimming removed 3 bases at V and 6 bases at J, with 22 bases between. Germline values: CDR1 DFQATT, CDR2 SNEGSKA (reference sequence). The CDR3 has 16 residues. As DNA, the CDR3 is TGCAGTGCTAGGAGCGGAGGCTTACCCACACGGGATACGCAGTATTTT. It encodes CSARSGGLPTRDTQYF.

This clonotype occurred a few times. CDR3 bases: TGCGCCAGCAGCTCGCCGAGCTCCTACGAGCAGTACTTC. Translation gives CASSSPSSYEQYF. The gene calls are TRBV5-1 and TRBJ2-7; no definite D call. CDR1 and CDR2 from the germline V gene are SGHRS and YFSETQ. V was cut by 3 bases and J by 0 bases, with 7 bases left in between. The length of the CDR3 is 13 residues.

Ten or more counts support this clonotype. The chain combines TRBV12-3 or TRBV12-4 with TRBJ1-1; D gene unclear. The CDR3 totals 13 residues. V gave up 7 bases and J gave up 4 bases, with 13 bases separating them. CDR3 protein: CASTQVPGTEAFF. CDR3 bases: TGTGCCAGCACCCAGGTCCCGGGCACTGAAGCTTTCTTT.

This clonotype was recorded a few times. Because the CDR3 is missing its conserved closing phenylalanine or tryptophan, this is likely a read error. The chain has TRBV2 and TRBJ2-2; 7 nucleotides match TRBD1. V shed 4 bases, J shed 4 bases, and the junction held 3 bases outside the gene matches. The CDR3 contains 14 residues. The germline CDR1 and CDR2 sequences are SNHLY and FYNNEI. CDR3 amino acids: CASSGQGFTGELFL. DNA of the CDR3: TGTGCCAGCAGTGGACAGGGATTCACCGGGGAGCTGTTTCTT.

The rearrangement uses TRBV6-5 and TRBJ1-4, with unresolved D. Trimming shortened V by 0 bases and J by 5 bases, and 10 bases separated the two germline ends. The CDR3 has 15 residues. The germline V gene encodes CDR1 MNHEY and CDR2 SVGAGI. The CDR3 reads CASSYSRQENEKLFF. For the CDR3, the DNA is TGTGCCAGCAGTTACTCGAGGCAAGAAAATGAAAAACTGTTTTTT.

This clonotype was observed a few times. The rearrangement links TRBV5-1 to TRBJ1-1; D not certain. Germline CDR1 SGHRS, CDR2 YFSETQ. Trimming took off 2 bases at V and 6 bases at J, with 11 bases between the two ends. The CDR3 loop spans 13 amino acids. The CDR3 DNA reads as TGCGCCAGCAGCTTTTTGCCCTCTTCTGAAGCTTTCTTT. This translates into CASSFLPSSEAFF.

This chain connects TRBV6-2 or TRBV6-3 to TRBJ1-5; D is ambiguous. CDR1 and CDR2 (germline): MNHEY, SVGEGT. The CDR3 runs to 14 residues. The V end lost 6 bases, the J end lost 1 base, and 10 bases lay between the germline ends. In DNA, the CDR3 is TGTGCCAGCAGCGGACTGACCAGCAATCAGCCCCAGCATTTT. Translating it yields CASSGLTSNQPQHF.

About this clonotype: A read error is the likely source, as a far larger clone sits one nucleotide away. This sequence joins TRBV6-5 and TRBJ2-2; 9 nucleotides agree with TRBD1. The CDR3 length is 13 residues. CDR1 is MNHEY and CDR2 is SVGAGI in the germline V gene. Here the CDR3 DNA reads TGTGCCAGCAGAACAGGGGGCACCGAGGAGCTGTTTTTT. Translated, it gives CASRTGGTEELFF.

This clonotype was counted between two and nine times. The rearrangement uses TRBV19 and TRBJ1-2, with TRBD1 matching 7 bases. The CDR3 consists of 14 residues. V shed 3 bases, J shed 4 bases, and the junction held 5 bases outside the gene matches. In germline, CDR1 is LNHDA, CDR2 SQIVND (reference sequence). For the CDR3, the DNA is TGTGCCAGTAGTATGCTGACAGGGTCCTATGGCTACACCTTC. It translates to CASSMLTGSYGYTF. Drawing the rest from reference TRBV19 and TRBJ1-2, the complete variable domain is DGGITQSPKYLFRKEGQNVTLSCEQNLNHDAMYWYRQDPGQGLRLIYYSQIVNDFQKGDIAEGYSVSREKKESFPLTVTSAQKNPTAFYLCASSMLTGSYGYTFGSGTRLTVV.

This clonotype appeared many times. This chain links TRBV6-1 with TRBJ1-1; a possible D gene is TRBD1 (5 bases). Germline CDR1 and CDR2: MNHNS and SASEGT. This CDR3 is 13 amino acids long. The V end lost 7 bases, the J end lost 4 bases, and 13 bases lay between the germline ends. The CDR3 DNA follows: TGTGCCAGCAAAGAGGGGCAAGGCACTGAAGCTTTCTTT. It encodes CASKEGQGTEAFF.

On this clonotype itself: A read error may be the cause here, since a much bigger clone is one base away. The V and J genes are TRBV27 and TRBJ2-7; TRBD1 aligns across 7 bases. The germline gives CDR1 MNHEY, CDR2 SMNVEV (reference sequence). V dropped 5 bases and J dropped 5; count of bases not matched to a gene: 12. The CDR3 extends over 15 amino acids. For the CDR3, the DNA is TGTGCCAGCAGTGTAACACAGGGGTCTACCCACGAGCAGTACTTC. It is translated as CASSVTQGSTHEQYF.

In its sample, this clonotype was seen a few times. The chain carries TRBV20-1 and TRBJ2-7; TRBD1 is a possible D gene (8 bases). This CDR3 comprises 14 residues. Trimming pared 6 bases from V and 4 bases from J, leaving 19 bases between. CDR1 and CDR2 (germline): DFQATT, SNEGSKA (reference sequence). The CDR3 DNA sequence: TGCAGTGCCTACGGGGGGACAGGAATATACGAGCAGTACTTC. Amino acids: CSAYGGTGIYEQYF.

In this sample, this clonotype turned up many times. This sequence joins TRBV28 and TRBJ1-4; 7 bases agree with TRBD1. The CDR3 length is 15 residues. The V gene end was trimmed by 5 bases and the J gene end by 8 bases; junction bases not matched to a gene: 11. The V gene's germline CDR1 is MDHEN and CDR2 SYDVKM. CDR3 nucleotides: TGTGCCAGCAGTCCCAACTTCAGGGGGTGGGAAAAACTGTTTTTT. Protein product: CASSPNFRGWEKLFF.

The J gene is TRBJ2-1, the V gene TRBV6-2 or TRBV6-3; D unresolved. The germline V and J ends were trimmed by 8 bases and 2 bases, with 4 bases remaining between them. Germline lookup yields CDR1 MNHEY and CDR2 SVGEGT. This CDR3 comprises 11 residues. The CDR3 sequence: CASATYNEQFF. CDR3 in DNA: TGTGCCAGCGCCACCTACAATGAGCAGTTCTTC.

The chain uses TRBV29-1 and TRBJ2-4; D tentatively reads TRBD1 or TRBD2 (5 bases each). The length of the CDR3 is 13 residues. The germline V gene encodes CDR1 SQVTM and CDR2 ANQGSEA. Trimming stripped 6 bases from V and 3 bases from J, with 12 bases between. CDR3 in DNA: TGCAGCGTACGGGACGGGGTCAAAAACATTCAGTACTTC. Protein: CSVRDGVKNIQYF.

The chain combines TRBV6-5 with TRBJ1-3; D remains ambiguous. Germline loops: CDR1 MNHEY, CDR2 SVGAGI. CDR3 length: 15 residues. V gave up 0 bases and J gave up 1 base, with 7 bases separating them. CDR3 amino acids: CASSYSMGSGNTIYF. The CDR3 DNA is TGTGCCAGCAGTTACTCGATGGGATCTGGAAACACCATATATTTT.